This T cell receptor beta chain was identified in a study of CD8+CD57+ T cells in acquired aplastic anemia. Across the study: DNA recovered from sorted CD4+ and CD8+ cells had a mean of 3.2 ug. Healthy-donor CD4+ cells averaged around 10 million reads. General study findings and limits: Almost 30 sequences, all CD8+ CDR3, were shared between patients and controls. Researchers reported that CD8+ Simpson's diversity was not significantly different in patients versus controls.

The TCR beta profiling, which covered VDJ combination and CDR3 sequence, was carried out using genomic DNA as the template. MiXCR, applied by TCRdb to the reads, yields one record per CDR3 protein. The table records 190,000 or so distinct CDR3 sequences, around 63% of them present only once. The CDR3 has 15 residues. The V segment lost 4 bases and the J segment 10 bases; nucleotides outside the gene matches: 7. Germline CDR1 reads SGHRS; CDR2 reads YFSETQ. This clonotype occurred a few times. What it binds is not known. The TCR comes from a human donor in good health. The sample consisted of sorted CD4+, CD8+, or CD8+CD57+ T cells (not recorded which) from PBMCs. V is TRBV5-1 and J is TRBJ1-6; 11 positions agree with TRBD1. CDR3 protein: CASSERTGGDSPLHF. CDR3 bases: TGCGCCAGCAGCGAGAGGACAGGGGGCGACTCACCCCTCCACTTT. The variable domain in full, completed from reference TRBV5-1 and TRBJ1-6, reads KAGVTQTPRYLIKTRGQQVTLSCSPISGHRSVSWYQQTPGQGLQFLFEYFSETQRNKGNFPGRFSGRQFSNSRSEMNVSTLELGDSALYLCASSERTGGDSPLHFGNGTRLTVT.